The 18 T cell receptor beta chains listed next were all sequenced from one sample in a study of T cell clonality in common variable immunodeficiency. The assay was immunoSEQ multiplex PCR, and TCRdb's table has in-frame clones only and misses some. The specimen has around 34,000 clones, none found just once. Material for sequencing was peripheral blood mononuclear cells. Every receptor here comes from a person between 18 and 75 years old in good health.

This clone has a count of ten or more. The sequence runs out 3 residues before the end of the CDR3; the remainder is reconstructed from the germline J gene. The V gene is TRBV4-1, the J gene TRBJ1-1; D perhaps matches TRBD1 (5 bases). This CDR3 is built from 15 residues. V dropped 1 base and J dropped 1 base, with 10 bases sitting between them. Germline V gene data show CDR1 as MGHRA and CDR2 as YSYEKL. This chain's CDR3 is CASSQVLGANTEAFF. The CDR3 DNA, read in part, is TGCGCCAGCAGCCAAGTGTTAGGGGCGAACACTGAA.

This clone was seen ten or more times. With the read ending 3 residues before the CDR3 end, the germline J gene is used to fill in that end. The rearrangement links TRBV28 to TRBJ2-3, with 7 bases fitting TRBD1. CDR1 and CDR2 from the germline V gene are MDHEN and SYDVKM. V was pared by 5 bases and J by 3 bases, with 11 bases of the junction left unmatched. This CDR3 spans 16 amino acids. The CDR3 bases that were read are TGTGCCAGCAGTGGCAGACAGGGAGACGAAACAGATACG. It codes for CASSGRQGDETDT. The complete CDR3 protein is CASSGRQGDETDTQYF.

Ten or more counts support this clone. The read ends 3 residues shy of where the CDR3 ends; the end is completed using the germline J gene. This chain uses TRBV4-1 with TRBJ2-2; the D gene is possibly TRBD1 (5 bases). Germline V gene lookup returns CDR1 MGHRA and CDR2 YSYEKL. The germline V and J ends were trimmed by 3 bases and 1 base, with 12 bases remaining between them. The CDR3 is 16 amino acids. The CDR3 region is CASSHPTGQNTGELFF. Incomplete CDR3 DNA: TGCGCCAGCAGCCATCCTACCGGACAGAACACCGGGGAG.

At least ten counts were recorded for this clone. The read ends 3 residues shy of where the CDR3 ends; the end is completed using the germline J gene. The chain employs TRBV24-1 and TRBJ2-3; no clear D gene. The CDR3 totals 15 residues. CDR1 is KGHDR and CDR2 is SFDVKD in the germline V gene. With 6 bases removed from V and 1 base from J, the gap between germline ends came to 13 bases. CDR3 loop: CATSNSGEGTDTQYF. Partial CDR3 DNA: TGTGCCACCAGTAACTCAGGAGAAGGCACAGATACG.

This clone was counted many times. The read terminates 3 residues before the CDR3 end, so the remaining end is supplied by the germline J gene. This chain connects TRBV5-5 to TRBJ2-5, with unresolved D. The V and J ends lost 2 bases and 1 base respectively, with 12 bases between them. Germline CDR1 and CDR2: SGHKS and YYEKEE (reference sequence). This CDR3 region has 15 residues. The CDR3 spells CASSLGPSFQETQYF. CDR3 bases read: TGTGCCAGCAGCTTAGGGCCCTCTTTCCAAGAGACC.

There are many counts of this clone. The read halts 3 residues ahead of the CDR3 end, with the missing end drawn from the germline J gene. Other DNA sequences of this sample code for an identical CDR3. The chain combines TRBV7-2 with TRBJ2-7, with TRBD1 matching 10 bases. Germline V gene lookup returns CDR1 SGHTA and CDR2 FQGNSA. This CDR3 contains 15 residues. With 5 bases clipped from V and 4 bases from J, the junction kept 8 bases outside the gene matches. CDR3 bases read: TGTGCCAGCAGCCTACAACGGGACAGGGGATACGAG. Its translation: CASSLQRDRGYE. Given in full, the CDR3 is CASSLQRDRGYEQYF.

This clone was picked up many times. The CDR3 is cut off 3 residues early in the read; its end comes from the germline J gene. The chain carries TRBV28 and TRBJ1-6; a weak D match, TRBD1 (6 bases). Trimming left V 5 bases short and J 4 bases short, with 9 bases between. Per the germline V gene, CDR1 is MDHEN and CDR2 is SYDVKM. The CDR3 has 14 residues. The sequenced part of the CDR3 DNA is TGTGCCAGCAGTCGGACAGCTTATAATTCACCC. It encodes CASSRTAYNSP. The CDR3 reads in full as CASSRTAYNSPLHF.

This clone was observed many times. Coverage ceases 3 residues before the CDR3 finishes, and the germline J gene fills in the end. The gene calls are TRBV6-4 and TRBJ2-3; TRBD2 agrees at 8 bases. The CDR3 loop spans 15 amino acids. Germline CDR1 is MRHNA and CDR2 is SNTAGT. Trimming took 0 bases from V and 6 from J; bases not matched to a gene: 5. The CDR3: CASSDSAGGLDTQYF. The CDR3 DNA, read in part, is TGTGCCAGCAGTGACTCTGCGGGAGGTCTCGATACG.

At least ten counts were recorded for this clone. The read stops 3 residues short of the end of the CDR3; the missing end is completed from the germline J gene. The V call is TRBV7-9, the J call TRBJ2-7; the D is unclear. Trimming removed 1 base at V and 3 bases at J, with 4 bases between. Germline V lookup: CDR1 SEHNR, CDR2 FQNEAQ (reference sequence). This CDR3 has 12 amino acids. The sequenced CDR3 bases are TGTGCCAGCAGCTTAGTCAACTACGAG. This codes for CASSLVNYE. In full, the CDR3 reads CASSLVNYEQYF.

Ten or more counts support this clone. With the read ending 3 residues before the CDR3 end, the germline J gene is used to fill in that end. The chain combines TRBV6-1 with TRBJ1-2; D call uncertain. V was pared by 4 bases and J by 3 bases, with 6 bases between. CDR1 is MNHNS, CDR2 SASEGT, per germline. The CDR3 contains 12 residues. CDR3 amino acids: CASSGRDYGYTF. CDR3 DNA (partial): TGTGCCAGCAGTGGCAGAGACTATGGC.

The CDR3 reads CASSGRGRNIQYF. CDR3 DNA, as far as it was read: TGTGCCAGCAGTGGACGGGGGAGAAACATT. The chain links TRBV2 to TRBJ2-4, with D perhaps matching TRBD2 (6 bases). The CDR3 goes on 3 residues after the read ends, and that part is filled in from the germline J gene. CDR3 length: 13 residues. The germline gives CDR1 SNHLY, CDR2 FYNNEI. The V end was cut by 4 bases, the J end by 6 bases, with 10 bases between.

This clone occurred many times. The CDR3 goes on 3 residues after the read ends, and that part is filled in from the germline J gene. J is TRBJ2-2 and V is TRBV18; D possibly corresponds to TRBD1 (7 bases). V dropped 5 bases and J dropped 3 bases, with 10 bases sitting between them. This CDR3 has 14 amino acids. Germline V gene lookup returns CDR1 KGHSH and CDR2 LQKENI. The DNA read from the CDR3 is TGTGCCAGCTCAGCGGGGACAGACACCGGGGAG. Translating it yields CASSAGTDTGE. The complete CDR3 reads CASSAGTDTGELFF.

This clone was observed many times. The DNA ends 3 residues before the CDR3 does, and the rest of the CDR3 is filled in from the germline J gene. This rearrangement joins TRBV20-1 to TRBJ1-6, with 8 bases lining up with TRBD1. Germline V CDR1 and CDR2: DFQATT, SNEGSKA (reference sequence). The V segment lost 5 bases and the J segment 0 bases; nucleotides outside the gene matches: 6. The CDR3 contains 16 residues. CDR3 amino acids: CSAPGGGSSYNSPLHF. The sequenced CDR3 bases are TGCAGTGCTCCAGGGGGCGGGAGCTCCTATAATTCACCC.

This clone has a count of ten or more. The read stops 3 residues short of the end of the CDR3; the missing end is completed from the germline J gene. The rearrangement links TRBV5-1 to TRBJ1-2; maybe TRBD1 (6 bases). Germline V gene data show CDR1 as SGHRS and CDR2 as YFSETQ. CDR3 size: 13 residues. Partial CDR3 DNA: TGCGCCAGCAGCCGGGACACACAGGGAGGC. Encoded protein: CASSRDTQGG. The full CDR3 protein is CASSRDTQGGYTF.

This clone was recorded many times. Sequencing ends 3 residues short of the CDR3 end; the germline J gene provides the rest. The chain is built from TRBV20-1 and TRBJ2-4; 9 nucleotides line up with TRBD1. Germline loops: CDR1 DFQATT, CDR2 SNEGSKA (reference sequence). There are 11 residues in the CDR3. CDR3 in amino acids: CSAKQGATQYF. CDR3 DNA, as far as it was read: TGCAGTGCCAAACAGGGGGCAACT.

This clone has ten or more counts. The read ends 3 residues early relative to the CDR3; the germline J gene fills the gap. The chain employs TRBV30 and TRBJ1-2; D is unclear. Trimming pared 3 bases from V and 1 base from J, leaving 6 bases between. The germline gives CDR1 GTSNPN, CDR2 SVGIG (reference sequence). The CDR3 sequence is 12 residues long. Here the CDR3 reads CAWRAFNYGYTF. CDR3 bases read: TGTGCCTGGAGGGCTTTTAACTATGGC.

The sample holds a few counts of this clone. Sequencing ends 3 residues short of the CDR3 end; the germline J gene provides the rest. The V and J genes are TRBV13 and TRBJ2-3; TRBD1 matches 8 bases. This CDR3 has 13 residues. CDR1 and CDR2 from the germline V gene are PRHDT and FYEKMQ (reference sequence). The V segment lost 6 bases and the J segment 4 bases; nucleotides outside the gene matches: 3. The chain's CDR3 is CASSLQGADTQYF. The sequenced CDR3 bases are TGTGCCAGCAGTTTACAGGGGGCAGATACG. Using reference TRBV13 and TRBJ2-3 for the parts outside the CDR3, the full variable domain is AAGVIQSPRHLIKEKRETATLKCYPIPRHDTVYWYQQGPGQDPQFLISFYEKMQSDKGSIPDRFSAQQFSDYHSELNMSSLELGDSALYFCASSLQGADTQYFGPGTRLTVL.

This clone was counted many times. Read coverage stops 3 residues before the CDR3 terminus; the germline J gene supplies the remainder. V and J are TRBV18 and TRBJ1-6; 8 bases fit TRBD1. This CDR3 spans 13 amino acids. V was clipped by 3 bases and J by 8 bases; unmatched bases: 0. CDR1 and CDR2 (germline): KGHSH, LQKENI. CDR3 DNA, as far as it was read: TGTGCCAGCTCACCGACAGGGGATTCACCC. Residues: CASSPTGDSP. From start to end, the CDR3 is CASSPTGDSPLHF.